This T cell receptor (beta chain) was identified during a study of CD8+ T cells in alopecia areata. General study results and limits: Persistence during tofacitinib was seen for many expanded lesional clones in scalp and blood. Resident alphabeta T cells of normal skin are also sequenced in scalp samples. Expanded CD8+ clones among the top 100, and scalp clonality, were significantly decreased by tofacitinib.

Described treatment: oral pan-JAK inhibitor, 5-10 mg twice daily. T lymphocytes (CD4+ and CD8+) were sorted from PBMCs. V shed 2 bases and J shed 2 bases, with 7 bases lying between them. The CDR3 contains 14 residues. CDR1 MNHEY and CDR2 SMNVEV come from the germline V gene (reference sequence). For this clone: As yet, its antigen is unknown.

Reverse transcribed after extraction, RNA yielded cDNA as the sequencing template. Only in-frame clones appear in the TCRdb table, and some are missing; sequencing was by immunoSEQ multiplex PCR. The sample lists about 290,000 clones; roughly 50% were seen once. Specimen: CD4+ T cells sorted from blood, collected at week 24, from a patient treated with tofacitinib. The chain joins TRBV27 to TRBJ1-5; D is possibly TRBD1 (5 bases). The sequence came from a human donor with alopecia areata. The CDR3 DNA is TGTGCCAGCAGTTTACAGGGTCGCAATCAGCCCCAGCATTTT. It is translated as CASSLQGRNQPQHF.